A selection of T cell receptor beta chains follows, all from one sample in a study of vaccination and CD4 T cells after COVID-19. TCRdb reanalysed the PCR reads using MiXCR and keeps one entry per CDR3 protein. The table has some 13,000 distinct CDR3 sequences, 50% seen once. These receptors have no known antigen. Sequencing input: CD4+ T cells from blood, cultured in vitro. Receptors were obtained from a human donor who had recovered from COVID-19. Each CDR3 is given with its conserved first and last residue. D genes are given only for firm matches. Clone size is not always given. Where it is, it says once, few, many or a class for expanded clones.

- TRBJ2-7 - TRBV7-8 TGTGCCAGCACTGGACGGTCCTACGAGCAGTACTTC CASTGRSYEQYF
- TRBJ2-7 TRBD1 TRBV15 TGTGCCACCAGCGCCTGGGACAGCCCCTACGAGCAGTACTTC CATSAWDSPYEQYF
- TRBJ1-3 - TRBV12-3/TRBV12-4 TGTGCCAGCAGCTTCTCTGGAAACACCATATATTTT CASSFSGNTIYF
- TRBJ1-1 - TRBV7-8 TGTGCCAGCAGCCTCCGAGAGCTGAACACTGAAGCTTTCTTT CASSLRELNTEAFF
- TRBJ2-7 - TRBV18 TGTGCCAGCTCAACTCAGGGATCTTCCTACGAGCAGTACTTC CASSTQGSSYEQYF
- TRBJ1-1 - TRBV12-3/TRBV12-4 TGTGCCAGCAGTTCGGCAGGGTTCACTGAAGCTTTCTTT CASSSAGFTEAFF
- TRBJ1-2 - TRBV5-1 TGCGCCAGCAGCTTGGCTCTGGGGCGAGATGGCTACACCTTC CASSLALGRDGYTF
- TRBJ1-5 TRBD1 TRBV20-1 TGCAGTGCTTCTGCCTCCAGGGGGGCGGAGCAGCCCCAGCATTTT CSASASRGAEQPQHF
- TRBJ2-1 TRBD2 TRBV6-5 TGTGCCAGCAGTTACTCACCACTAGCGGGGATCTACAATGAGCAGTTCTTC CASSYSPLAGIYNEQFF
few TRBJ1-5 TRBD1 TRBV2 TGTGCCAGCAGGGGACAGGGGATGCGCAATCAGCCCCAGCATTTT CASRGQGMRNQPQHF
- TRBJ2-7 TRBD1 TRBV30 TGTGCCTGGGGGCGGGGACAGGGCTACGAGCAGTACTTC CAWGRGQGYEQYF
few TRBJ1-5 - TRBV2 TGTGCCAGCACACAGCTTAGCAATCAGCCCCAGCATTTT CASTQLSNQPQHF
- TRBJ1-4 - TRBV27 TGTGCCAGCAGTTTATCGCCAGGGCTTAATGAAAAACTGTTTTTT CASSLSPGLNEKLFF
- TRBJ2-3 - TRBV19 TGTGCCAGTAGTATAGAGGGGCAGGGTAAAGCAGATACGCAGTATTTT CASSIEGQGKADTQYF
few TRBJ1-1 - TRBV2 TGTGCCAGCAGGGACTACAAGAACACTGAAGCTTTCTTT CASRDYKNTEAFF
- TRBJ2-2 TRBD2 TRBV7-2 TGTGCCAGCAGCTTAGTTCGGCTAGCGGGGGGGCCTGGTAACACCGGGGAGCTGTTTTTT CASSLVRLAGGPGNTGELFF
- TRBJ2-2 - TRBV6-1 TGTGCCAGCAGTGAATTTGGGACACGGACCGGGGAGCTGTTTTTT CASSEFGTRTGELFF
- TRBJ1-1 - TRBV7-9 TGTGCCAGCAGCTTCAAAGGGACAAACACTGAAGCTTTCTTT CASSFKGTNTEAFF
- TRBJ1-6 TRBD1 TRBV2 TGTGCCAGCATGGGAGACAGGGGGAACTATAATTCACCCCTCCACTTT CASMGDRGNYNSPLHF
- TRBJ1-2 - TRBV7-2 TGTGCCAGCATCCCTGCCGGTAGACAGCTCTATGGCTACACCTTC CASIPAGRQLYGYTF
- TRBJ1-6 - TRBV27 TGTGCCAGCAGTTGGGGGGGCCCTAATTCACCCCTCCACTTT CASSWGGPNSPLHF
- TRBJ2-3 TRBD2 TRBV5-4 TGTGCCAGCAGCCTGGGGGGGAGCGGGGATAGCACAGATACGCAGTATTTT CASSLGGSGDSTDTQYF
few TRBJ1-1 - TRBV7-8 TGTGCCAGCAGCACGACGGCCCATGAAGCTTTCTTT CASSTTAHEAFF
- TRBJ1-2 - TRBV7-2 TGTGCCAGCAGCCTGTCAGGGGTCGCGGCTAACTATGGCTACACCTTC CASSLSGVAANYGYTF
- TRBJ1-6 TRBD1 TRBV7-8 TGTGCCAGCAGCTTAGACCAGGGGGCGATTTCACCCCTCCACTTT CASSLDQGAISPLHF
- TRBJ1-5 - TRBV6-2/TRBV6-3 TGTGCCAGCAGTTACTCGGTGGGGTTCTGGGGTCAGCCCCAGCATTTT CASSYSVGFWGQPQHF
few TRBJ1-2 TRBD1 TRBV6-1 TGTGCCAGCAGTGAAGCCGCCAGGGGGAATGGCTACACCTTC CASSEAARGNGYTF
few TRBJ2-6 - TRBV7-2 TGTGCCAGCAGCTTAGGGGGGGCCAACGTCCTGACTTTC CASSLGGANVLTF
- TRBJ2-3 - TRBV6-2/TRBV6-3 TGTGCCAGCAGTTACCGGGGGTTCACAGATACGCAGTATTTT CASSYRGFTDTQYF
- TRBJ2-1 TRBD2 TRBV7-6 TGTGCCAGCAGCTTAACTAGCGGGGGGGCGATCCTAACCTACAATGAGCAGTTCTTC CASSLTSGGAILTYNEQFF
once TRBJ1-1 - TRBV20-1 TGCAGTGCACCAAACAGGGTGGGGAACACTGAAGCTTTCTTT CSAPNRVGNTEAFF
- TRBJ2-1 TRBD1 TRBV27 TGTGCCAGCAGTTGGTACACAGGGGGCCTCCTCGGGACTCTCGATGAGCAGTTCTTC CASSWYTGGLLGTLDEQFF
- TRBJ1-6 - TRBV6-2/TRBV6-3 TGTGCCAGCAGTTACTTCCGGAGCTCCTATAATTCACCCCTCCACTTT CASSYFRSSYNSPLHF
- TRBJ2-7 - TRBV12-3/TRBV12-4 TGTGCCAGCAGTTTAGGTCGCAGCTACGAGCAGTACTTC CASSLGRSYEQYF
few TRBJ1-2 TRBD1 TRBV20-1 TGCAGTGCTGCCCCGACAGGGGTAAGTGGCTACACCTTC CSAAPTGVSGYTF
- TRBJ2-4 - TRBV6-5 TGTGCCAGCAGTTATTGGGACATCAAAAACATTCAGTACTTC CASSYWDIKNIQYF
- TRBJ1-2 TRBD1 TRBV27 TGTGCCAGCACGGCTTCCGGGACAGGGTTAAACTATGGCTACACCTTC CASTASGTGLNYGYTF
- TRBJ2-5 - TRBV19 TGTGCCAGTTCTGGGCGGGACAGACGACGCCAAGAGACCCAGTACTTC CASSGRDRRRQETQYF
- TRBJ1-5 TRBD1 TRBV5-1 TGCGCCAGCAGCTTGGATGGACAGGGGAATCAGCCCCAGCATTTT CASSLDGQGNQPQHF
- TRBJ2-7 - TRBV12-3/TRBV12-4 TGTGCCAGCAGTTTAGGGAGGAAAAGGCCCTACGAGCAGTACTTC CASSLGRKRPYEQYF
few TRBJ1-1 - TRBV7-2 TGTGCCAGTTCCGAGCCGGGGCGCACTGAAGCTTTCTTT CASSEPGRTEAFF
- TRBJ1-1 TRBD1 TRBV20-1 TGCAGTGCTAGAGATGTTCAGGGGGGTGAAGCTTTCTTT CSARDVQGGEAFF
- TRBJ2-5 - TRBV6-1 TGTGCCAGCAGAGCGTCGGGGGCAGTAGGAGAGACCCAGTACTTC CASRASGAVGETQYF
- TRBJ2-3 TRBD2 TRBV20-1 TGCAGTGCTAGACGCTCTAGCGGGGGGGCAACAGATACGCAGTATTTT CSARRSSGGATDTQYF
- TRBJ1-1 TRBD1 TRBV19 TGTGCCAGTAGCGTCGGGACAGGGAGGGGCACTGAAGCTTTCTTT CASSVGTGRGTEAFF
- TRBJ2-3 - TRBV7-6 TGTGCCAGCAGCCCGGACGGAGGGAGCACAGATACGCAGTATTTT CASSPDGGSTDTQYF
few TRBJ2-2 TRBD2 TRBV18 TGTGCCAGCTCACCACCGGGCAGCGGGACGAACACCGGGGAGCTGTTTTTT CASSPPGSGTNTGELFF
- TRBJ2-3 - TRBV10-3 TGTGCCATCAGCACCAATATGGCTACAGATACGCAGTATTTT CAISTNMATDTQYF
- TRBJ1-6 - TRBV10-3 TGTGCCATCAGTGAGTCGATAACGGTCCTCCACTTT CAISESITVLHF
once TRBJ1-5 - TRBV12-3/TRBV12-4 TGTGCCAGCAGTTTAGGAAGGAATCAGCCCCAGCATTTT CASSLGRNQPQHF